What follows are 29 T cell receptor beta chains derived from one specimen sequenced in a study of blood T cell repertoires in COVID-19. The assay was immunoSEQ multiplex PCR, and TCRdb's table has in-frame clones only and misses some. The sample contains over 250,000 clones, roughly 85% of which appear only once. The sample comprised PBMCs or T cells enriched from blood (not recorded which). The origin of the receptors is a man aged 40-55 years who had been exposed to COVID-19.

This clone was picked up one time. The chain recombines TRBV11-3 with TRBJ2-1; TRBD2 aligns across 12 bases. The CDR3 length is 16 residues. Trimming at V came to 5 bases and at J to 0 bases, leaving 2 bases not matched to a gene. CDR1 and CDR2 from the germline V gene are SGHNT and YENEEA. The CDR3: CASSGLAGSSYNEQFF. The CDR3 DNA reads TGTGCCAGCAGCGGACTAGCGGGATCCTCCTACAATGAGCAGTTCTTC. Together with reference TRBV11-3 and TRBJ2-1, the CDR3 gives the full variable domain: EAGVVQSPRYKIIEKKQPVAFWCNPISGHNTLYWYLQNLGQGPELLIRYENEEAVDDSQLPKDRFSAERLKGVDSTLKIQPAELGDSAVYLCASSGLAGSSYNEQFFGPGTRLTVL.

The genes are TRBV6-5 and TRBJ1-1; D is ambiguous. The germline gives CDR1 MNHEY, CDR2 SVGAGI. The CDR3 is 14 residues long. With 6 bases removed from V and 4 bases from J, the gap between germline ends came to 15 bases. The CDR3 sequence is CASSYRVEGTEAFF. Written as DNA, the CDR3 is TGTGCCAGCAGCTATAGGGTGGAGGGCACTGAAGCTTTCTTT.

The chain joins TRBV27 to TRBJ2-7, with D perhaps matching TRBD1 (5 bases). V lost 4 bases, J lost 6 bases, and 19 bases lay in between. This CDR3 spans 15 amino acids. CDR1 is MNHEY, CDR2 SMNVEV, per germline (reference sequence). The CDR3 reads CASSYQGPGIPEQYF. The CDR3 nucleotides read TGTGCCAGCAGTTACCAGGGCCCCGGAATTCCCGAGCAGTACTTC.

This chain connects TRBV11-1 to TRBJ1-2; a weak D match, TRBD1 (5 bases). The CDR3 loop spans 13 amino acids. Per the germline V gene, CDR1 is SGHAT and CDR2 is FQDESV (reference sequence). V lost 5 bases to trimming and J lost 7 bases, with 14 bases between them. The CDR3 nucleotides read TGTGCCAGCAGCGGTACATCCGGGGGTGGCTACACCTTC. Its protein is CASSGTSGGGYTF.

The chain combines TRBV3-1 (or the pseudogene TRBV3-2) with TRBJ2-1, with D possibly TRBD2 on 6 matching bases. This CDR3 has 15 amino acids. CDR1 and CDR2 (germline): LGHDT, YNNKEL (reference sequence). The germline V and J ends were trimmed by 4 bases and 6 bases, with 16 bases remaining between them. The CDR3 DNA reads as TGTGCCAGCAGCCTTATAGCGGCCCCATCCAATGAGCAGTTCTTC. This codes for CASSLIAAPSNEQFF.

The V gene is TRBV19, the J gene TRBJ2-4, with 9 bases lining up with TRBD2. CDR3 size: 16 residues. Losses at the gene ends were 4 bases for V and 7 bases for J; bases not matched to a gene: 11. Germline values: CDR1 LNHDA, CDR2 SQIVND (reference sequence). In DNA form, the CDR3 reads TGTGCCAGTAGTAGCGCGGGACTAGCTACGGGGAACATTCAGTACTTC. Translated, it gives CASSSAGLATGNIQYF.

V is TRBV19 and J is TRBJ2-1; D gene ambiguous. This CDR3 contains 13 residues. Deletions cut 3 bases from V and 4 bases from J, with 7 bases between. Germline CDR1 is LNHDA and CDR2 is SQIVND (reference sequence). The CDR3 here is CASSISEYNEQFF. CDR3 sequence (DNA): TGTGCCAGTAGTATTTCGGAGTACAATGAGCAGTTCTTC.

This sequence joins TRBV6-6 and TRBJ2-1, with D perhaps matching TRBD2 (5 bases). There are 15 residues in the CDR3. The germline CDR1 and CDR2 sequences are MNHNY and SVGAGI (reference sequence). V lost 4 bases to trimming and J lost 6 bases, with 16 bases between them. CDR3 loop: CASSSHRSEGNEQFF. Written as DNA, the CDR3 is TGTGCCAGCAGTTCCCATCGCTCCGAGGGCAATGAGCAGTTCTTC.

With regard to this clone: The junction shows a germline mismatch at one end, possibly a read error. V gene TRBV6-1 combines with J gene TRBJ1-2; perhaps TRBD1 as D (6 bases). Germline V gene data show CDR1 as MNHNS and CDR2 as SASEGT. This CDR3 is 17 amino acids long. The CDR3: CASREETGAWIYGGYTF. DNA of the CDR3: TGTGCCAGCAGGGAAGAGACAGGCGCATGGATCTATGGGGGCTACACCTTC.

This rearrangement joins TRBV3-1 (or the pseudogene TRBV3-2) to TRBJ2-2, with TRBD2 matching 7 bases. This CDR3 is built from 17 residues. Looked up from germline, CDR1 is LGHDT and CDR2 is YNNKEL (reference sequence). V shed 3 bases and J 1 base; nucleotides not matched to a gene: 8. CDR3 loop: CASSQKGGGRNTGELFF. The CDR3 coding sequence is TGTGCCAGCAGCCAGAAAGGTGGCGGGAGGAACACCGGGGAGCTGTTTTTT.

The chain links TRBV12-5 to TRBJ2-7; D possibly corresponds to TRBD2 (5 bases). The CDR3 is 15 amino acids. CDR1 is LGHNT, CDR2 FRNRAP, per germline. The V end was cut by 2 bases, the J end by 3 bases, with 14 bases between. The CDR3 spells CASGLPHVSGYEQYF. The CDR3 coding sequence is TGTGCTAGTGGTTTGCCTCACGTCAGCGGCTACGAGCAGTACTTC.

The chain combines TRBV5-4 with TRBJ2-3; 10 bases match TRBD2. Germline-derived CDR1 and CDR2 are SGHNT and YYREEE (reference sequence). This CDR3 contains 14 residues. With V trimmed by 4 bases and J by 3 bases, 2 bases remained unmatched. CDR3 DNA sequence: TGTGCCAGCAGCAGGACTAGCGGAACAGATACGCAGTATTTT. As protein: CASSRTSGTDTQYF.

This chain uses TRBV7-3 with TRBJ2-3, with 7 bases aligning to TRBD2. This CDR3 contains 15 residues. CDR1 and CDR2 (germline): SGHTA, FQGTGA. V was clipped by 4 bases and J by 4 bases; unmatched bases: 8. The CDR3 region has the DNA TGTGCCAGCAGCTCGGCCGCCGCGGGGGCAGATACGCAGTATTTT. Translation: CASSSAAAGADTQYF.

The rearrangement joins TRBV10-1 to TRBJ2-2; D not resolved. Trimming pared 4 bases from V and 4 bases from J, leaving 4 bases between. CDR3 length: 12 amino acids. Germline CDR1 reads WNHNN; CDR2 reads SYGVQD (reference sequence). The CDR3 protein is CASSASTGELFF. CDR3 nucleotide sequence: TGCGCCAGCAGTGCGAGCACCGGGGAGCTGTTTTTT.

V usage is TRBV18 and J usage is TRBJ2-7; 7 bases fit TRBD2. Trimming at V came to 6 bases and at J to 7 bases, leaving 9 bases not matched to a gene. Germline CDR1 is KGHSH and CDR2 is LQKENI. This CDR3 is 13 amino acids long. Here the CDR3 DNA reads TGTGCCAGCTCGGGCCGGGAGGAGGGGGAGCAGTACTTC. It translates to CASSGREEGEQYF. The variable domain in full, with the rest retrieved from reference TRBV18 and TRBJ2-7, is NAGVMQNPRHLVRRRGQEARLRCSPMKGHSHVYWYRQLPEEGLKFMVYLQKENIIDESGMPKERFSAEFPKEGPSILRIQQVVRGDSAAYFCASSGREEGEQYFGPGTRLTVT.

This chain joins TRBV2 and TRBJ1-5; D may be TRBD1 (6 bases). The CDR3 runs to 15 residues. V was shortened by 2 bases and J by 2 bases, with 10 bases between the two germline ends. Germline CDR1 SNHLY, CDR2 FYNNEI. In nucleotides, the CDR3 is TGTGCCAGCAGTGAAAGGGGGGGTGGCAATCAGCCCCAGCATTTT. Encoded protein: CASSERGGGNQPQHF. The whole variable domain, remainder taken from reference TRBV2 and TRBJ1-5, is EPEVTQTPSHQVTQMGQEVILRCVPISNHLYFYWYRQILGQKVEFLVSFYNNEISEKSEIFDDQFSVERPDGSNFTLKIRSTKLEDSAMYFCASSERGGGNQPQHFGDGTRLSIL.

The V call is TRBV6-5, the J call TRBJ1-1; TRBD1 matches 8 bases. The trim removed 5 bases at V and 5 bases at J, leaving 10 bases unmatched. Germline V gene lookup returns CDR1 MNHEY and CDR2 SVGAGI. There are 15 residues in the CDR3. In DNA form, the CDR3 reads TGTGCCAGCAGTCCGGACAGGGATTTAGCAACTGAAGCTTTCTTT. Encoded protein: CASSPDRDLATEAFF.

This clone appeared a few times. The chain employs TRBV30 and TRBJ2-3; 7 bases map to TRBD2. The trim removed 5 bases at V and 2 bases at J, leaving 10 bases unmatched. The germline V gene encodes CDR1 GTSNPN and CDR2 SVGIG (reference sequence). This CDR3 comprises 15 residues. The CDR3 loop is CAWDLTGRNTDTQYF. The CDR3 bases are TGTGCCTGGGACCTTACCGGGAGGAACACAGATACGCAGTATTTT.

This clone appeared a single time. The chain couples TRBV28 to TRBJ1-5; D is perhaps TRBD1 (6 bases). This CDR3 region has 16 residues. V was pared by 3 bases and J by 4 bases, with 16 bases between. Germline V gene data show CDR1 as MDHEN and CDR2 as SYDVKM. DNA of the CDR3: TGTGCCAGCAGTTTGAGGGGGGGCACGGCAAATCAGCCCCAGCATTTT. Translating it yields CASSLRGGTANQPQHF.

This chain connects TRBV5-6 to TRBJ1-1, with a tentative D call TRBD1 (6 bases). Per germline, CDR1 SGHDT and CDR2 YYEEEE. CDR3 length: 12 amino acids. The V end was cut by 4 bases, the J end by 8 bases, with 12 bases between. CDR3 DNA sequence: TGTGCCAGCAGCCAGGCCGACAGGGAAGCTTTCTTT. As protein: CASSQADREAFF.

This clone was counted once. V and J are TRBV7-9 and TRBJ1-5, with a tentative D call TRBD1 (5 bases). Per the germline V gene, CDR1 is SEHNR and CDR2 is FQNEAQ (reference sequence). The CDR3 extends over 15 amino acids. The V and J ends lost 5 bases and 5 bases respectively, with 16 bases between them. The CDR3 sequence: CASSPGGYPDQPQHF. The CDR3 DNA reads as TGTGCCAGCAGCCCCGGGGGTTACCCAGATCAGCCCCAGCATTTT.

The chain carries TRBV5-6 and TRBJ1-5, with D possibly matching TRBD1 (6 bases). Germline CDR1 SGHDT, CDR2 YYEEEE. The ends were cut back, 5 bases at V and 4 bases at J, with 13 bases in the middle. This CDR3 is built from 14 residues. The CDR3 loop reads CASSYRTDNQPQHF. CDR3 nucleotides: TGTGCCAGCAGTTATCGGACAGATAATCAGCCCCAGCATTTT.

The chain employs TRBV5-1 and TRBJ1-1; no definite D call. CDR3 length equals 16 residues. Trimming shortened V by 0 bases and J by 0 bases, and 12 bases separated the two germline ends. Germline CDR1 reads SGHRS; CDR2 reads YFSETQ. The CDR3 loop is CASSLGVVDLNTEAFF. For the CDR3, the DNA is TGCGCCAGCAGCTTGGGGGTAGTGGACTTGAACACTGAAGCTTTCTTT.

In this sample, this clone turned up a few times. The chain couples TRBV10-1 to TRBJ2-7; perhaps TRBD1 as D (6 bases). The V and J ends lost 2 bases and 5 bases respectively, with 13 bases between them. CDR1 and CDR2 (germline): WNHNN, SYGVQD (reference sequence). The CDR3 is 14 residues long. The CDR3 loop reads CASSESTGSHEQYF. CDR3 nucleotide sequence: TGCGCCAGCAGTGAGAGCACAGGGTCCCACGAGCAGTACTTC.

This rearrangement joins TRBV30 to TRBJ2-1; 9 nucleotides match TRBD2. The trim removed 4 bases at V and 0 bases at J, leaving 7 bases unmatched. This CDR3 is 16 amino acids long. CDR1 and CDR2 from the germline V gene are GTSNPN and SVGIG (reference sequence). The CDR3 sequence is CAWNGLREGSYNEQFF. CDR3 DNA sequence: TGTGCCTGGAACGGGCTGCGGGAGGGCTCCTACAATGAGCAGTTCTTC.

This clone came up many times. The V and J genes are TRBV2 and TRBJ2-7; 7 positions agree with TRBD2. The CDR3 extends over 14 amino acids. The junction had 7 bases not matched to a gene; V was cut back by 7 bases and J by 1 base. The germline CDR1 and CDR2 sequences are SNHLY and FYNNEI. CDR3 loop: CASIGEGGSYEQYF. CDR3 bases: TGTGCCAGCATAGGAGAGGGAGGGTCCTACGAGCAGTACTTC.

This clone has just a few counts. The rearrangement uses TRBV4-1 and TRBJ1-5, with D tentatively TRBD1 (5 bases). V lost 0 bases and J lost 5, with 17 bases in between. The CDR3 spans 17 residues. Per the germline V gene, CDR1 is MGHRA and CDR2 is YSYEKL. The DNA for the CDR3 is TGCGCCAGCAGCCAAGATCTGAGCGGGGGTGGACATCAGCCCCAGCATTTT. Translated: CASSQDLSGGGHQPQHF.

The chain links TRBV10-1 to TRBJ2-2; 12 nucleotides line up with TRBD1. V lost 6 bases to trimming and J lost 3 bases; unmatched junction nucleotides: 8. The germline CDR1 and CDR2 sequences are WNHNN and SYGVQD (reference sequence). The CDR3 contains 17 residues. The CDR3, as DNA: TGCGCCAGCAGCCGGGACAGGGGGCAAACCGACACCGGGGAGCTGTTTTTT. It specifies CASSRDRGQTDTGELFF.

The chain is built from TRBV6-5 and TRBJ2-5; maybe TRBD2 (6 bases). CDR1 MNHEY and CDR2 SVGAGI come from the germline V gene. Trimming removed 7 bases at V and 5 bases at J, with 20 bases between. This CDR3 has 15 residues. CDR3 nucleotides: TGTGCCAGCACCCAAAGGACTCCAGGGAGGGAGACCCAGTACTTC. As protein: CASTQRTPGRETQYF.